This TCR beta chain emerged from a study of CD8 T cells in ankylosing spondylitis. Study results and limitations: Disease-linked clones reportedly concentrated significantly in matched ankylosing spondylitis synovial fluid. Blood of patients with ankylosing spondylitis appeared to be characterized by a TCR beta motif of several highly homologous variants. Past research had described some motif variants in reactive arthritis synovial fluid and blood. The authors found the disease-linked clones to be CD8+ and relatively rare in peripheral blood.

With respect to this clonotype: Its target is unknown. With a much larger clone just one base away, this may be a read error.

The CDR3 extends over 14 amino acids. The germline V gene encodes CDR1 MDHEN and CDR2 SYDVKM. The authors made TCR beta libraries by quantitative 5'-RACE with molecular barcodes. TCRdb reprocessed the 5' RACE reads with MiXCR, giving one entry per CDR3 protein. Of about 800,000 distinct CDR3 sequences in the sample, about 11% were seen once. Sequencing was performed on blood, either unsorted or a sorted T cell fraction (not recorded which). The V gene is TRBV28, the J gene TRBJ1-2, with a weak D call TRBD1 (5 bases). The TCR comes from a male donor with ankylosing spondylitis. The DNA for the CDR3 is TGTGCCAGCAGTTTAGGCGGACACTACTATGGCTACAACTTC. This codes for CASSLGGHYYGYNF.